The 4 T cell receptor beta chains given below trace back to one sample, sequenced in a study of T cells after posttransplantation cyclophosphamide. Produced via immunoSEQ multiplex PCR; TCRdb's table is partial and in-frame only. The sample has under 50,000 clones, 90% seen once. Cyclophosphamide on days +3 and +4 followed busulfan-fludarabine conditioning and a marrow graft. The material sequenced was PBMCs, taken about 60 days after allogeneic stem cell transplant with posttransplant cyclophosphamide. These receptors all come from a male patient aged 60 to 75 who received an allogeneic stem cell transplant from a related donor and was CMV-positive. Some T cells may trace back to the graft donor.

The rearrangement uses TRBV2 and TRBJ1-2; 7 nucleotides align to TRBD1. The CDR3 consists of 14 residues. V shed 5 bases and J 7 bases; nucleotides not matched to a gene: 10. Germline V CDR1 and CDR2: SNHLY, FYNNEI. The CDR3 sequence: CASSSLGGVGGYTF. CDR3 in DNA: TGTGCCAGCAGTTCGTTAGGGGGCGTCGGTGGCTACACCTTC.

The V call is TRBV23-1, the J call TRBJ1-2, with D unclear. TRBV23-1 is treated as an ORF (open reading frame) with a function not yet certain. This CDR3 has 16 amino acids. The germline V and J ends were trimmed by 8 bases and 6 bases, with 25 bases remaining between them. The CDR3 nucleotides read TGCGCCAGCGCACCGCACAAGGCCTGGAATAGCGATGGCTACACCTTC. Protein product: CASAPHKAWNSDGYTF.

The gene calls are TRBV11-2 and TRBJ1-4; TRBD1 agrees at 7 bases. The CDR3 contains 14 residues. Germline CDR1 reads SGHAT; CDR2 reads FQNNGV. Trimming at V came to 3 bases and at J to 8 bases, leaving 6 bases not matched to a gene. CDR3 residues: CASSFLPTGEKLFF. The CDR3 nucleotides read TGTGCCAGCAGCTTCCTCCCGACAGGGGAAAAACTGTTTTTT.

This rearrangement joins TRBV18 to TRBJ2-7, with 8 nucleotides matching TRBD2. The CDR3 length is 15 residues. CDR1 is KGHSH, CDR2 LQKENI, per germline. The ends lost 3 bases at V and 4 bases at J; junction bases unmatched: 8. The CDR3 sequence is CASSPEAGASYEQYF. In nucleotides, the CDR3 is TGTGCCAGCTCACCGGAAGCGGGGGCCTCATACGAGCAGTACTTC.